This TCR beta chain was found in a study of T cell changes during pregnancy in multiple sclerosis. Profiled with immunoSEQ multiplex PCR; TCRdb holds only in-frame clones, not every one. Of about 57,000 clones listed, about nine tenths were seen once; the top ten hold around 2.3%. Per the germline V gene, CDR1 is SGHRS and CDR2 is YFSETQ. The junction had 6 bases not matched to a gene; V was cut back by 4 bases and J by 5 bases. The CDR3 runs 16 residues. The chain recombines TRBV5-1 with TRBJ2-7; 16 nucleotides agree with TRBD2. This clonotype was sampled from a female donor in good health, enrolled as a control in a pregnancy study. Sequencing was performed on peripheral blood, taken in the first trimester of pregnancy. In DNA, the CDR3 is TGCGCCAGCAGCCGGGGGACTAGCGGGGGGGCTCACGAGCAGTACTTC. This codes for CASSRGTSGGAHEQYF.